Listed below are T cell receptor beta chains from one sample, sequenced in a study of STAT5B mutations in CD4+ large granular lymphocyte leukemia. TCRdb's table, derived via immunoSEQ multiplex PCR, lists solely in-frame clones and lacks some. The table lists 30,000 to 40,000 clones, around nine tenths of them singletons, with around 3.3% in the top ten. Specimen: CD4+ T cells from blood buffy coats. These receptors were taken from a human donor in good health. Both conserved end residues are part of each CDR3. Part of the rows lack a size; the others show once, few, many or a class for expanded clones.

j_gene,v_gene,abundance,CDR3aa
TRBJ2-2,TRBV7-9,-,CASSSFPAPQVAGELFF
TRBJ2-1,TRBV5-5,-,CASSSAGGSYNEQFF
TRBJ2-1,TRBV19,-,CASSIWLAGRDEQFF
TRBJ2-3,TRBV27,-,CASSGLAGLTDTQYF
TRBJ1-1,TRBV28,-,CASSYPSGGDDF
TRBJ1-1,TRBV6-5,-,CASSHGALNTEAFF
TRBJ2-2,TRBV4-1,once,CASSQSETNTGELFF
TRBJ2-3,TRBV27,-,CASSPTALAATDTQYF
TRBJ1-3,TRBV7-2,-,CASSLAPGDSGNTIYF
TRBJ2-3,TRBV29-1,-,CSVGLAGTSTDTQYF
TRBJ2-7,TRBV25-1,few,CASSDRGYEQYF
TRBJ1-2,TRBV10-1,-,CASSATGSYGYTF
TRBJ2-3,TRBV4-1,once,CASSQDFRTSSTDTQYF
TRBJ2-7,TRBV6-8,-,CASSYSGGLNYEQYF
TRBJ2-7,TRBV16,few,CASSQTGSWSGSYEQYF
TRBJ2-7,TRBV5-4,-,CASSPKGTGAYEQYF
TRBJ1-5,TRBV21-1,-,CATCPGYSNQPQHF
TRBJ2-1,TRBV5-8,-,CASSTGLLNDNEQFF
TRBJ2-6,TRBV4-3,-,CASSPKRTANTSGANVLTF
TRBJ2-6,TRBV6-1,-,CASSEWSRTSGANVLTF
TRBJ2-1,TRBV2,-,CASSEVSGGPSEQFF
TRBJ2-7,TRBV10-2,-,CASSKTGEAEQYF
TRBJ2-2,TRBV2,-,CASSELIGGGTGELFF
TRBJ1-6,TRBV2,-,CASRVPGPDNSPLHF
TRBJ1-2,TRBV10-3,-,CATWDGSNYGYTF
TRBJ1-5,TRBV9,-,CASSVEGNSNQPQHF